This T cell receptor beta chain emerged from a study of shared clonotypes between healthy human individuals. Study donors comprised healthy, HIV-negative adults devoid of recent acute infection or vaccination. Germline loops: CDR1 GTSNPN, CDR2 SVGIG (reference sequence). The junction had 3 bases not matched to a gene; V was cut back by 3 bases and J by 2 bases. This CDR3 is built from 14 residues. TCRdb keeps only in-frame clones here, not all; method: immunoSEQ multiplex PCR. The repertoire holds about 490,000 clones, with almost 80% as singletons. This TCR was sampled from a woman in her thirties or forties in good health. Some clones in this sample may be carry-over from other donors' samples. This chain links TRBV30 with TRBJ2-3, with 9 bases identical to TRBD1. The sequenced sample was PBMCs. Here the CDR3 DNA reads TGTGCCTGGAGGGACAGGGGATACACAGATACGCAGTATTTT. Translating gives CAWRDRGYTDTQYF.